This T cell receptor beta chain was recovered during a study of blood T cell repertoires in COVID-19 (dated by TCRdb to about 2020). Regarding the complete study: Samples covering the acute and convalescent phases of COVID-19 were provided by collaborators in the United States, Italy and Spain. The prospective study material was composed of cDNA or gDNA derived from T cells, B-cell-depleted T cells, or PBMCs. Deeply sampled blood TCRbeta repertoires from subjects exposed to, actively infected with, or recovered from COVID-19 were included in the dataset. The repertoires were released in a freely available public database intended as a resource for research on the immune response to SARS-CoV-2. The samples were drawn from the first 160 participants of the ongoing ImmuneRACE study and from 950 to 1,500 subjects provided by 6 global collaborators. The sample metadata nearly always contained a de-identified subject ID, COVID-19 status, age in years and sex. Where HLA class I and class II types were available, the types were taken from metadata supplied by the sample provider, not from assay-based typing.

CDR1 and CDR2, looked up from the germline V gene, are KGHSH and LQKENI. From its cysteine to its phenylalanine, the CDR3 spans 16 amino acids. The kept DNA is CDR3 alone, 48 bases in frame from the first base. Unmatched junction bases come to 3, with V trimmed by 2 bases and J by 0 bases. TCRbeta CDR3 regions were amplified from genomic DNA by means of the immunoSEQ Assay, a bias-controlled multiplex PCR. The original pipeline was this. The number of nucleated cells in each sample was estimated by amplification of reference gene primers within the assay. Sequence reads were collapsed and filtered to measure the absolute abundance of every unique TCRbeta CDR3 rearrangement. For each sample, productive Simpson clonality was calculated by taking the square root of Simpson's diversity index across productive rearrangements. TCRdb re-hosts the immuneACCESS table, in-frame sequences only. Its copies lack some clones; in the studies checked, an unresolved V gene accounts for under half of them, and the cause for the rest is not known. V and J calls and clone size come straight from that table; D and trimming were deduced from the DNA. The table for this sample lists fewer than 200,000 clones; over 65% of them were counted only once. The top ten clones comprise 4.4% of the sample.

Participants in the prospective study were aged roughly 18 to 89 years, lived in 24 United States geographic areas, and enrolled through a virtual design. To assign participants to cohorts, the prospective study relied on clinical history that participants themselves reported in a screening survey and a study questionnaire. Recovered participants in ImmuneRACE Cohort 3 were defined by two consecutive negative NP/OP PCR tests, clearance by a healthcare professional, or resolution of symptoms. In the prospective study, mobile phlebotomists collected whole blood, serum and a nasopharyngeal or oropharyngeal swab from each participant. Over an approximately 2-month period, participants in the prospective study had the option of providing additional blood draws and questionnaires. Prospective study blood samples were shipped either frozen or at room temperature before DNA extraction. General study outcomes and caveats: The quantity of clinical and demographic metadata differed by source and by participant and was supplied without curation.

This clone was observed a single time. The antigen this receptor binds is unknown. No much larger clonotype is one base removed from it; base qualities were not supplied. The receptor's source is a woman aged 45-65 years who had recovered from COVID-19. The rearranged segments are TRBV18 and TRBJ1-3; 8 bases in the junction line up with TRBD1. Sequencing used PBMCs or T cells enriched from blood (not recorded which). The sequenced DNA is TGTGCCAGCTCACCAGAAGGACAGGGCTCTGGAAACACCATATATTTT. This encodes CASSPEGQGSGNTIYF.